Listed here are 32 T cell receptor beta chains from one sample, sequenced in a study of CD8+ T cells in alopecia areata. Treatment: oral pan-JAK inhibitor, 5-10 mg twice daily. The authors extracted RNA and reverse transcribed it into cDNA as the sequencing template. Generated by immunoSEQ multiplex PCR, the TCRdb table keeps only in-frame clones and is missing some. The repertoire holds a few hundred thousand clones, 66% seen once, with more than 0.95% in the top ten. Source: CD4+ T cells sorted from blood, taken at week 44, from a patient treated with tofacitinib. The receptors here all came from a human donor with alopecia areata.

This clone turned up a few times. The chain combines TRBV25-1 with TRBJ1-2; D is uncertain. Germline loops: CDR1 MGHDK, CDR2 SYGVNS. The V gene lost 4 bases and the J gene lost 1 base, with 10 bases spanning the gap. This CDR3 is 14 amino acids long. The CDR3 region is CASSVIGDNYGYTF. The DNA for the CDR3 is TGTGCCAGCAGTGTTATTGGGGATAACTATGGCTACACCTTC.

The CDR3 is CASSEGVTGANVLTF. Here the CDR3 DNA reads TGTGCCAGCAGCGAAGGAGTTACTGGGGCCAACGTCCTGACTTTC. The chain combines TRBV9 with TRBJ2-6; the D is unclear. The ends were cut back, 3 bases at V and 2 bases at J, with 9 bases in the middle. Looked up from germline, CDR1 is SGDLS and CDR2 is YYNGEE. The CDR3 length is 15 residues.

To note about this clone: The sample has other DNA sequences that encode this CDR3 too. The chain is built from TRBV5-1 and TRBJ1-2, with 8 bases identical to TRBD1. V gave up 0 bases and J gave up 2 bases; unmatched junction bases: 0. CDR3 size: 14 residues. The germline V gene encodes CDR1 SGHRS and CDR2 YFSETQ. The CDR3 region is CASSLGQGNYGYTF. The CDR3 nucleotides are TGCGCCAGCAGCTTGGGACAGGGGAACTATGGCTACACCTTC.

The chain combines TRBV5-4 with TRBJ2-1; D is unresolved. Trimming stripped 3 bases from V and 6 bases from J, with 10 bases between. Per the germline V gene, CDR1 is SGHNT and CDR2 is YYREEE (reference sequence). The CDR3 runs to 13 residues. Written as DNA, the CDR3 is TGTGCCAGCAGCTCCCAATCCAGCAATGAGCAGTTCTTC. It encodes CASSSQSSNEQFF.

This clone was recorded a few times. The chain links TRBV9 to TRBJ2-2; 9 bases match TRBD1. The CDR3 has 16 residues. CDR1 and CDR2 from the germline V gene are SGDLS and YYNGEE. With 4 bases clipped from V and 1 base from J, the junction kept 5 bases outside the gene matches. This chain's CDR3 is CASSPLGQGNTGELFF. The CDR3 DNA follows: TGTGCCAGCAGCCCGTTGGGACAGGGGAACACCGGGGAGCTGTTTTTT.

The rearrangement links TRBV9 to TRBJ1-2; unclear D gene. CDR3 length: 16 amino acids. Germline-derived CDR1 and CDR2 are SGDLS and YYNGEE. The V gene lost 0 bases and the J gene lost 4 bases, with 16 bases spanning the gap. As DNA, the CDR3 is TGTGCCAGCAGCGTAGATTTGGGCACGACGAGCTATGGCTACACCTTC. Amino acid sequence: CASSVDLGTTSYGYTF.

There are many counts of this clone. The rearrangement uses TRBV10-1 and TRBJ2-6, with a weak D call TRBD2 (7 bases). The germline V and J ends were trimmed by 6 bases and 0 bases, with 15 bases remaining between them. The CDR3 extends over 17 amino acids. CDR1 WNHNN and CDR2 SYGVQD come from the germline V gene (reference sequence). The CDR3 protein is CASSPREGGSGANVLTF. CDR3 DNA: TGCGCCAGCAGCCCCAGGGAGGGGGGCTCTGGGGCCAACGTCCTGACTTTC.

In this sample, this clone turned up a few times. The rearrangement uses TRBV28 and TRBJ1-2; TRBD1 might be the D (6 bases). CDR1 and CDR2 from the germline V gene are MDHEN and SYDVKM. This CDR3 region has 12 residues. The V and J ends lost 7 bases and 5 bases respectively, with 11 bases between them. The CDR3 sequence: CASKRTAYGYTF. CDR3 nucleotide sequence: TGTGCCAGCAAGCGGACAGCTTATGGCTACACCTTC.

The rearrangement links TRBV5-1 to TRBJ2-7; TRBD2 might be the D (6 bases). The CDR3 covers 14 residues. Per the germline V gene, CDR1 is SGHRS and CDR2 is YFSETQ. V lost 3 bases and J lost 1, with 11 bases in between. CDR3 in DNA: TGCGCCAGCAGCTGGCCCGGGAGTTCCTACGAGCAGTACTTC. Encoded protein: CASSWPGSSYEQYF.

The chain employs TRBV29-1 and TRBJ1-5, with a tentative D call TRBD1 (6 bases). CDR1 is SQVTM, CDR2 ANQGSEA, per germline. Trimming shortened V by 6 bases and J by 3 bases, and 12 bases separated the two germline ends. This CDR3 contains 13 residues. DNA for the CDR3: TGCAGCGTCGCCACAGGGCCCAATCAGCCCCAGCATTTT. This encodes CSVATGPNQPQHF. The full variable domain, with the rest looked up from reference TRBV29-1 and TRBJ1-5, is SAVISQKPSRDICQRGTSLTIQCQVDSQVTMMFWYRQQPGQSLTLIATANQGSEATYESGFVIDKFPISRPNLTFSTLTVSNMSPEDSSIYLCSVATGPNQPQHFGDGTRLSIL.

The chain carries TRBV25-1 and TRBJ1-2; D uncertain. The CDR3 runs to 12 residues. Germline V lookup: CDR1 MGHDK, CDR2 SYGVNS. Trimming removed 3 bases at V and 5 bases at J, with 7 bases between. CDR3 protein: CASSEYGYGYTF. The CDR3 DNA sequence: TGTGCCAGCAGTGAGTACGGTTATGGCTACACCTTC.

The rearrangement joins TRBV15 to TRBJ2-3, with D perhaps assigned TRBD1 or TRBD2 (6 bases each). V lost 4 bases and J lost 0, with 11 bases in between. CDR3 size: 15 residues. The germline gives CDR1 LNHNV, CDR2 YYDKDF (reference sequence). The CDR3, as DNA: TGTGCCACCAGCAAGGGGGGAGCTAGCACAGATACGCAGTATTTT. Translating gives CATSKGGASTDTQYF.

This clone has a handful of counts. The chain is built from TRBV7-3 and TRBJ2-5; no definite D call. V was clipped by 5 bases and J by 0 bases, with 7 bases between them. The CDR3 contains 13 residues. In germline, CDR1 is SGHTA, CDR2 FQGTGA. For the CDR3, the DNA is TGTGCCAGCAGCCGCAGAGACCAAGAGACCCAGTACTTC. Translated: CASSRRDQETQYF.

A few counts support this clone. The rearrangement uses TRBV5-4 and TRBJ2-1, with D tentatively TRBD1 or TRBD2 (6 bases each). Germline lookup yields CDR1 SGHNT and CDR2 YYREEE (reference sequence). V shed 0 bases and J shed 4 bases, with 14 bases lying between them. This CDR3 has 16 residues. Written as DNA, the CDR3 is TGTGCCAGCAGCTTGGGACCGGGGGCAGGATACAATGAGCAGTTCTTC. Amino acid sequence: CASSLGPGAGYNEQFF.

V is TRBV7-2 and J is TRBJ2-3; 9 bases line up with TRBD2. The CDR3 consists of 17 residues. Unmatched junction bases numbered 11, after V lost 1 base and J lost 6 bases. CDR1 and CDR2 from the germline V gene are SGHTA and FQGNSA. The CDR3 loop reads CASSLVSGGGVSDTQYF. CDR3 in DNA: TGTGCCAGCAGCTTAGTTTCTGGCGGGGGGGTTTCGGATACGCAGTATTTT.

The CDR3 DNA sequence: TGCGCCAGCAGCTCCGGACAGGAGAACACTGAAGCTTTCTTT. Its translation: CASSSGQENTEAFF. V and J are TRBV5-1 and TRBJ1-1; the match to TRBD1 covers 7 bases. The CDR3 has 14 residues. Unmatched junction bases numbered 3, after V lost 3 bases and J lost 1 base. The V gene's germline CDR1 is SGHRS and CDR2 YFSETQ.

CDR3 protein: CAWSSQDRGSNQPQHF. The CDR3 nucleotides are TGTGCCTGGAGCTCTCAAGACAGGGGGAGCAATCAGCCCCAGCATTTT. This chain connects TRBV30 to TRBJ1-5; 9 nucleotides align to TRBD1. The germline gives CDR1 GTSNPN, CDR2 SVGIG (reference sequence). V trimming: 3 bases; J trimming: 1 base; junction bases outside the gene matches: 7. The CDR3 extends over 16 amino acids.

The chain is built from TRBV5-6 and TRBJ1-1; possibly TRBD1 for D (6 bases). The CDR3 is 14 residues long. The V gene lost 0 bases and the J gene lost 11 bases, with 17 bases spanning the gap. The V gene's germline CDR1 is SGHDT and CDR2 YYEEEE. The CDR3 loop reads CASSLGRTALGAFF. CDR3 sequence (DNA): TGTGCCAGCAGCTTGGGAAGGACAGCCCTAGGGGCTTTCTTT.

The chain has TRBV7-2 and TRBJ2-7; either TRBD1 or TRBD2 may fit D (5 bases each). Trimming removed 2 bases at V and 4 bases at J, with 12 bases between. Germline CDR1 is SGHTA and CDR2 is FQGNSA. The CDR3 spans 14 residues. CDR3 sequence (DNA): TGTGCCAGCAGCTTACAGAGGGGCACTTACGAGCAGTACTTC. This codes for CASSLQRGTYEQYF.

This clone was found a few times. The chain is built from TRBV10-1 and TRBJ1-5; no definite D call. Germline V gene data show CDR1 as WNHNN and CDR2 as SYGVQD (reference sequence). The CDR3 loop spans 12 amino acids. V was pared by 8 bases and J by 5 bases, with 10 bases between. The CDR3: CASRAPYQPQHF. DNA of the CDR3: TGCGCCAGCCGGGCTCCGTATCAGCCCCAGCATTTT.

The gene calls are TRBV30 and TRBJ1-6; D unresolved. The germline CDR1 and CDR2 sequences are GTSNPN and SVGIG (reference sequence). The ends were cut back, 2 bases at V and 3 bases at J, with 11 bases in the middle. The CDR3 loop spans 15 amino acids. Written as DNA, the CDR3 is TGTGCCTGGAGTCGGGGAGGGAGCTATAATTCACCCCTCCACTTT. This gives the protein CAWSRGGSYNSPLHF.

The chain employs TRBV7-8 and TRBJ2-2; the D is unclear. Germline-derived CDR1 and CDR2 are SGHVS and FQNEAQ. V was shortened by 5 bases and J by 5 bases, with 12 bases between the two germline ends. This CDR3 is 14 amino acids long. CDR3 DNA: TGTGCCAGCAGCCCATTATTAGGTACCGGGGAGCTGTTTTTT. Translating gives CASSPLLGTGELFF.

This clone was detected a few times. V and J are TRBV20-1 and TRBJ2-1, with no clear D. Trimming took off 3 bases at V and 7 bases at J, with 7 bases between the two ends. This CDR3 is 11 amino acids long. Germline CDR1 reads DFQATT; CDR2 reads SNEGSKA (reference sequence). The DNA of the CDR3 is TGCAGTGCTAGTAGTCGGAATGAGCAGTTCTTC. Protein sequence: CSASSRNEQFF.

There are a few counts of this clone. This chain joins TRBV6-5 and TRBJ1-2; D is undetermined. The V end lost 5 bases, the J end lost 0 bases, and 13 bases lay between the germline ends. The V gene's germline CDR1 is MNHEY and CDR2 SVGAGI. The CDR3 totals 15 residues. The CDR3 sequence is CASSRVGFTNYGYTF. Written as DNA, the CDR3 is TGTGCCAGCAGTCGAGTGGGTTTTACTAACTATGGCTACACCTTC.

V and J are TRBV19 and TRBJ1-2; D possibly corresponds to TRBD1 (6 bases). V was shortened by 11 bases and J by 3 bases, with 10 bases between the two germline ends. CDR3 length equals 11 residues. Germline loops: CDR1 LNHDA, CDR2 SQIVND (reference sequence). CDR3 sequence (DNA): TGTGCCGCTGGGGGCGACTATGGCTACACCTTC. This codes for CAAGGDYGYTF.

The V gene is TRBV4-3, the J gene TRBJ1-2; D possibly corresponds to TRBD1 (5 bases). CDR1 and CDR2 from the germline V gene are LGHNA and YSLEER. V lost 5 bases and J lost 8, with 27 bases in between. The CDR3 is made up of 17 amino acids. The CDR3 loop reads CASSTLSSGTLGRGYTF. The CDR3 region has the DNA TGCGCCAGCAGCACTCTTTCGTCCGGGACCCTGGGACGGGGCTACACCTTC.

V is TRBV5-6 and J is TRBJ1-2; 9 bases match TRBD1. V was pared by 3 bases and J by 8 bases, with 8 bases of the junction left unmatched. There are 14 residues in the CDR3. Looked up from germline, CDR1 is SGHDT and CDR2 is YYEEEE. The CDR3 sequence: CASSSLGQGSGYTF. The CDR3 DNA follows: TGTGCCAGCAGCTCCCTGGGACAGGGATCGGGCTACACCTTC.

About this clone: The same CDR3 is also encoded by other DNA sequences in this sample. This chain joins TRBV7-2 and TRBJ2-5, with TRBD2 matching over 8 bases. The CDR3 spans 14 residues. The V gene end was trimmed by 3 bases and the J gene end by 4 bases; junction bases not matched to a gene: 4. CDR1 SGHTA and CDR2 FQGNSA come from the germline V gene. The DNA of the CDR3 is TGTGCCAGCAGCTTGAGCGGGGGTAGAGAGACCCAGTACTTC. Translation: CASSLSGGRETQYF.

The chain carries TRBV29-1 and TRBJ1-1; D is perhaps TRBD1 (5 bases). V dropped 7 bases and J dropped 8 bases, with 8 bases sitting between them. The CDR3 totals 9 residues. CDR1 and CDR2 (germline): SQVTM, ANQGSEA. In DNA form, the CDR3 reads TGCAGCGCTGGGACCGAAGCTTTCTTT. It is translated as CSAGTEAFF.

In this sample, this clone turned up a few times. This chain joins TRBV29-1 and TRBJ2-7, with TRBD2 matching over 9 bases. Germline CDR1 and CDR2: SQVTM and ANQGSEA. The CDR3 has 13 residues. V trimming: 4 bases; J trimming: 7 bases; junction bases outside the gene matches: 8. CDR3 protein: CSVGELAGVEQYF. CDR3 sequence (DNA): TGCAGCGTTGGTGAGTTAGCGGGGGTTGAGCAGTACTTC.

The chain joins TRBV14 to TRBJ1-1; D ambiguous. The CDR3 is 15 amino acids. Germline CDR1 and CDR2: SGHDN and FVKESK. V lost 0 bases and J 0 bases, leaving 8 bases between the germline ends. This chain's CDR3 is CASSQDPIMNTEAFF. Here the CDR3 DNA reads TGTGCCAGCAGCCAAGATCCGATCATGAACACTGAAGCTTTCTTT. Filled out from reference TRBV14 and TRBJ1-1, the complete variable domain reads EAGVTQFPSHSVIEKGQTVTLRCDPISGHDNLYWYRRVMGKEIKFLLHFVKESKQDESGMPNNRFLAERTGGTYSTLKVQPAELEDSGVYFCASSQDPIMNTEAFFGQGTRLTVV.

The chain carries TRBV15 and TRBJ2-5, with D uncertain. Germline V lookup: CDR1 LNHNV, CDR2 YYDKDF (reference sequence). The CDR3 is 12 residues long. The V end lost 2 bases, the J end lost 4 bases, and 5 bases lay between the germline ends. CDR3 region: CATSRNRETQYF. As DNA, the CDR3 is TGTGCCACCAGCAGAAACCGAGAGACCCAGTACTTC.